These 25 T cell receptor beta chains came from one sample sequenced in a study of control samples from healthy donors and cancer patients. Only in-frame clones appear in the TCRdb table, and some are missing; sequencing was by immunoSEQ multiplex PCR. The sample includes 150,000 or so clones, 75% to 95% of them seen just once. What was sequenced was blood. Receptors originate from a man in his forties in good health.

The chain uses TRBV3-1 (or the pseudogene TRBV3-2) and TRBJ2-2; D perhaps matches TRBD2 (5 bases). The germline V and J ends were trimmed by 4 bases and 6 bases, with 6 bases remaining between them. Germline values: CDR1 LGHDT, CDR2 YNNKEL (reference sequence). The CDR3 spans 12 residues. CDR3 nucleotide sequence: TGTGCCAGCAGCCTGAGGGCCGGGGAGCTGTTTTTT. Amino acids: CASSLRAGELFF.

This chain joins TRBV19 and TRBJ2-7, with TRBD1 matching over 8 bases. V dropped 4 bases and J dropped 5; count of bases not matched to a gene: 7. This CDR3 has 14 residues. Germline V gene sequence: CDR1 LNHDA, CDR2 SQIVND (reference sequence). The CDR3 bases are TGTGCCAGTAGTACCGGACAGGGTCTCGACGAGCAGTACTTC. It is translated as CASSTGQGLDEQYF.

The CDR3 loop reads CASSLAGRGYQPQHF. In DNA, the CDR3 is TGTGCCAGCAGCTTAGCGGGCAGGGGGTATCAGCCCCAGCATTTT. The V call is TRBV7-9, the J call TRBJ1-5; 7 bases fit TRBD1. This CDR3 is 15 amino acids long. Germline CDR1 SEHNR, CDR2 FQNEAQ (reference sequence). Trimming removed 0 bases from V and 5 bases from J; junction bases left unmatched: 4.

The CDR3 DNA is TGTGCCAGCAGTAATAGGGGTGAGAATCAGCCCCAGCATTTT. It codes for CASSNRGENQPQHF. The chain has TRBV27 and TRBJ1-5; TRBD1 is a possible D gene (5 bases). Deletions cut 5 bases from V and 4 bases from J, with 12 bases between. Germline V lookup: CDR1 MNHEY, CDR2 SMNVEV (reference sequence). This CDR3 has 14 amino acids.

A single count supports this clone. The genes are TRBV3-1 (or the pseudogene TRBV3-2) and TRBJ2-5; no definite D call. V shed 4 bases and J shed 5 bases, with 8 bases lying between them. CDR1 and CDR2 from the germline V gene are LGHDT and YNNKEL (reference sequence). This CDR3 has 12 residues. The CDR3, as DNA: TGTGCCAGCAGCCCTTATTTGGAGACCCAGTACTTC. It specifies CASSPYLETQYF.

The rearrangement joins TRBV15 to TRBJ2-1, with D perhaps given as TRBD1 or TRBD2 (5 bases each). Germline CDR1 and CDR2: LNHNV and YYDKDF (reference sequence). This CDR3 is 13 amino acids long. V lost 1 base and J 9 bases, leaving 10 bases between the germline ends. The CDR3 DNA is TGTGCCACCAGCAGAGTAATGAGGGGTGAGCAGTTCTTC. It specifies CATSRVMRGEQFF. Combining the CDR3 with reference TRBV15 and TRBJ2-1 gives the whole variable domain DAMVIQNPRYQVTQFGKPVTLSCSQTLNHNVMYWYQQKSSQAPKLLFHYYDKDFNNEADTPDNFQSRRPNTSFCFLDIRSPGLGDTAMYLCATSRVMRGEQFFGPGTRLTVL.

The chain couples TRBV6-5 to TRBJ2-7; D possibly corresponds to TRBD1 (6 bases). The CDR3 has 14 amino acids. The V and J ends lost 7 bases and 0 bases respectively, with 13 bases between them. Germline lookup yields CDR1 MNHEY and CDR2 SVGAGI. The CDR3 reads CASKGDGYSYEQYF. DNA for the CDR3: TGTGCCAGCAAGGGGGACGGATACTCCTACGAGCAGTACTTC.

This chain uses TRBV5-1 with TRBJ2-3; no clear D. Germline lookup yields CDR1 SGHRS and CDR2 YFSETQ. V was clipped by 5 bases and J by 5 bases, with 9 bases between them. The CDR3 is made up of 12 amino acids. The DNA of the CDR3 is TGCGCCAGCAGTACACATGGAGATACGCAGTATTTT. Translated, it gives CASSTHGDTQYF. The full variable domain, rest sourced from reference TRBV5-1 and TRBJ2-3, is KAGVTQTPRYLIKTRGQQVTLSCSPISGHRSVSWYQQTPGQGLQFLFEYFSETQRNKGNFPGRFSGRQFSNSRSEMNVSTLELGDSALYLCASSTHGDTQYFGPGTRLTVL.

V usage is TRBV19 and J usage is TRBJ2-5; TRBD1 agrees at 9 bases. Germline-derived CDR1 and CDR2 are LNHDA and SQIVND (reference sequence). V gave up 6 bases and J gave up 4 bases; unmatched junction bases: 9. The CDR3 has 15 residues. The CDR3 loop is CASSRDREIRETQYF. The CDR3 coding sequence is TGTGCCAGTAGCAGGGACAGGGAGATACGAGAGACCCAGTACTTC.

The chain carries TRBV30 and TRBJ1-1; 11 nucleotides agree with TRBD1. This CDR3 comprises 17 residues. Germline trimming cut 3 bases from V and 1 base from J; bases unmatched to any gene: 10. Germline lookup yields CDR1 GTSNPN and CDR2 SVGIG (reference sequence). The CDR3 region is CAWSPDRGRIWNTEAFF. In DNA form, the CDR3 reads TGTGCCTGGAGCCCGGACAGGGGGCGTATATGGAACACTGAAGCTTTCTTT.

The chain employs TRBV23-1 and TRBJ2-3; D is ambiguous. TRBV23-1 is labeled an ORF, and its function is uncertain. The CDR3 totals 16 residues. V was cut by 7 bases and J by 0 bases, with 17 bases left in between. DNA of the CDR3: TGCGCCAGCACCCCGCCCACCGGAACTAGCACAGATACGCAGTATTTT. It yields the protein CASTPPTGTSTDTQYF.

The chain couples TRBV7-9 to TRBJ1-2; D not certain. V was shortened by 4 bases and J by 3 bases, with 6 bases between the two germline ends. The CDR3 extends over 12 amino acids. Per germline, CDR1 SEHNR and CDR2 FQNEAQ (reference sequence). CDR3 region: CASSSSDYGYTF. In nucleotides, the CDR3 is TGTGCCAGCAGCTCCTCAGACTATGGCTACACCTTC.

The rearrangement joins TRBV2 to TRBJ2-5; D gene unclear. V gave up 3 bases and J gave up 1 base, with 12 bases separating them. Looked up from germline, CDR1 is SNHLY and CDR2 is FYNNEI. The CDR3 covers 15 residues. The CDR3 spells CASSDLLVAQETQYF. The CDR3 bases are TGTGCCAGCAGTGATTTACTCGTGGCCCAAGAGACCCAGTACTTC.

The count of this clone is one. The chain carries TRBV10-1 and TRBJ1-2; maybe TRBD1 (5 bases). Germline V CDR1 and CDR2: WNHNN, SYGVQD (reference sequence). V was cut by 8 bases and J by 6 bases, with 16 bases left in between. There are 13 residues in the CDR3. For the CDR3, the DNA is TGCGCCAGCTCGCATCAGGGTTCGCATGGCTACACCTTC. Amino acid sequence: CASSHQGSHGYTF.

The genes are TRBV3-1 (or the pseudogene TRBV3-2) and TRBJ2-5; the D gene is possibly TRBD2 (6 bases). The CDR3 consists of 15 residues. The V gene's germline CDR1 is LGHDT and CDR2 YNNKEL (reference sequence). V lost 3 bases and J lost 4, with 15 bases in between. CDR3 DNA sequence: TGTGCCAGCAGCCACCGGGACTCCGGGACAGAGACCCAGTACTTC. Encoded protein: CASSHRDSGTETQYF.

The chain has TRBV7-2 and TRBJ2-7, with TRBD1 matching over 9 bases. Germline loops: CDR1 SGHTA, CDR2 FQGNSA. J lost 2 bases, V lost 4 bases, and 6 bases had no gene match. This CDR3 region has 15 residues. CDR3 coding DNA: TGTGCCAGCAGCTCCCGGGACAGGGATCCCTACGAGCAGTACTTC. Its protein product is CASSSRDRDPYEQYF.

CDR3 loop: CASSRAISYEQYF. CDR3 coding DNA: TGTGCCAGCAGCCGGGCAATCTCCTACGAGCAGTACTTC. The chain recombines TRBV14 with TRBJ2-7; D gene uncertain. The CDR3 is 13 residues long. The germline V and J ends were trimmed by 4 bases and 0 bases, with 7 bases remaining between them. Germline V gives CDR1 SGHDN, CDR2 FVKESK.

The chain employs TRBV10-3 and TRBJ1-4; no firm D call. The CDR3 runs to 18 residues. Germline V gene sequence: CDR1 ENHRY, CDR2 SYGVKD. V was trimmed by 0 bases and J by 0 bases, leaving 14 bases between them. The CDR3 nucleotides are TGTGCCATCAGTGAGTCACGGGGTAGCTGGGCAACTAATGAAAAACTGTTTTTT. Its protein is CAISESRGSWATNEKLFF.

V is TRBV11-1 and J is TRBJ2-3; D remains unclear. Germline V CDR1 and CDR2: SGHAT, FQDESV (reference sequence). The CDR3 runs 16 residues. V was clipped by 5 bases and J by 0 bases, with 15 bases between them. In DNA form, the CDR3 reads TGTGCCAGCAGCCATGGAAATGCGGCTAGCACAGATACGCAGTATTTT. It translates to CASSHGNAASTDTQYF.

The V gene is TRBV5-1, the J gene TRBJ2-3; D might be TRBD1 or TRBD2, each matching 5 bases. CDR1 and CDR2 from the germline V gene are SGHRS and YFSETQ. This CDR3 is built from 14 residues. V was clipped by 4 bases and J by 2 bases, with 11 bases between them. CDR3 amino acids: CASSTGPYTDTQYF. The DNA for the CDR3 is TGCGCCAGCAGCACGGGACCATACACAGATACGCAGTATTTT.

The chain carries TRBV24-1 and TRBJ2-1; no clear D gene. The CDR3 runs 12 residues. V dropped 9 bases and J dropped 5 bases, with 10 bases sitting between them. CDR1 is KGHDR and CDR2 is SFDVKD in the germline V gene. The CDR3 region has the DNA TGTGCCACCGGATCCGAGAACAATGAGCAGTTCTTC. Translating gives CATGSENNEQFF.

The V and J genes are TRBV27 and TRBJ2-4, with D tentatively TRBD2 (5 bases). Looked up from germline, CDR1 is MNHEY and CDR2 is SMNVEV (reference sequence). With 3 bases removed from V and 3 bases from J, the gap between germline ends came to 9 bases. The CDR3 runs to 14 residues. DNA for the CDR3: TGTGCCAGCAGTTTGCCCGGGAACAAAAACATTCAGTACTTC. This translates into CASSLPGNKNIQYF.

This chain links TRBV5-1 with TRBJ2-5; the D is unclear. V was shortened by 2 bases and J by 5 bases, with 13 bases between the two germline ends. This CDR3 contains 14 residues. Per the germline V gene, CDR1 is SGHRS and CDR2 is YFSETQ. CDR3 in amino acids: CASSFLSDGETQYF. DNA for the CDR3: TGCGCCAGCAGCTTTTTAAGTGACGGGGAGACCCAGTACTTC.

The V call is TRBV5-4, the J call TRBJ1-2, with 7 nucleotides matching TRBD1. The CDR3 length is 14 residues. Germline assignment: CDR1 SGHNT and CDR2 YYREEE (reference sequence). V lost 0 bases to trimming and J lost 8 bases; unmatched junction nucleotides: 7. The CDR3 reads CASSLGQGLFGYTF. Here the CDR3 DNA reads TGTGCCAGCAGCTTGGGACAGGGTCTGTTCGGCTACACCTTC.

The CDR3 spells CASSPAGLGEKLFF. CDR3 nucleotide sequence: TGCGCCAGCAGCCCCGCTGGGCTAGGGGAAAAACTGTTTTTT. The rearrangement links TRBV5-1 to TRBJ1-4; D not certain. The V and J ends lost 4 bases and 8 bases respectively, with 15 bases between them. This CDR3 is built from 14 residues. CDR1 is SGHRS and CDR2 is YFSETQ in the germline V gene.